This T cell receptor (beta chain) was recovered during a study of T-cell reconstitution after alpha-beta-depleted transplantation in children. Preparation of the TCRbeta library used unique molecular identifiers. TCRdb ran MiXCR on the PCR reads and lists one entry per CDR3 protein. The sample includes about 260,000 distinct CDR3 sequences, roughly 8.2% of them seen just once. This clonotype has a count of ten or more. Its target is not known. Findings and caveats of the study: Most T-cell counts and diversity one year after the transplant came from T cells that were newly produced. There were reportedly several hundred expanded graft clones from which alpha-beta T cells came about two months after transplant. Surviving recipient T cells and intrathymic progenitors accounted for some patients' high TCRbeta diversity at day 60.

V was trimmed by 4 bases and J by 3 bases, leaving 13 bases between them. The length of the CDR3 is 14 residues. CDR1 ENHRY and CDR2 SYGVKD come from the germline V gene. The chain has TRBV10-3 and TRBJ2-7, with TRBD2 as a possible D gene (6 bases). This receptor was identified in a male patient under 18 who had a stem cell transplant for acute lymphoblastic leukemia, so the T cells may come from the graft donor. Here the sequenced sample was PBMCs, mostly from graft donor cells, taken 180 days after TCRalphabeta/CD19-depleted stem cell transplant. Written as DNA, the CDR3 is TGTGCCATCAGTGGCAAGGAGGGTCACTACGAGCAGTACTTC. Amino acid sequence: CAISGKEGHYEQYF.